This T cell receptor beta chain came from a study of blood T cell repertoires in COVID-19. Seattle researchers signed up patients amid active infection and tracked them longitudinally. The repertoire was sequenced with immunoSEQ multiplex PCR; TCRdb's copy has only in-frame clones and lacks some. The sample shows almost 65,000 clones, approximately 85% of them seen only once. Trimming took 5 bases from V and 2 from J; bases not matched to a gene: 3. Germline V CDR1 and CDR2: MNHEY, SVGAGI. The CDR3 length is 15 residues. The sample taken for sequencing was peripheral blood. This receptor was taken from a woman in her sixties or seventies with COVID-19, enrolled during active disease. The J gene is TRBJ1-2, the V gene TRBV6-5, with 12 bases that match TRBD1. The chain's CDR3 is CASSTGTGGNYGYTF. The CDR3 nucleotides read TGTGCCAGCAGTACGGGGACAGGGGGCAACTATGGCTACACCTTC.